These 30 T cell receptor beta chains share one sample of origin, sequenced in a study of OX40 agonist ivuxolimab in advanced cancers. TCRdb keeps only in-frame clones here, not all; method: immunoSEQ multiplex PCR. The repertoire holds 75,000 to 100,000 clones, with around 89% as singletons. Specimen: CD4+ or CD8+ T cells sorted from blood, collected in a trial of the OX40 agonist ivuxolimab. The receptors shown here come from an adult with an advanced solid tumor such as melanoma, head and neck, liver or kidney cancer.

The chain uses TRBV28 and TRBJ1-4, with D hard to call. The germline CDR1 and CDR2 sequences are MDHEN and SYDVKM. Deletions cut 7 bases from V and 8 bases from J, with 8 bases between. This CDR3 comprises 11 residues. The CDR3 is CASTRQEKLFF. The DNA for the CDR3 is TGTGCCAGCACCCGTCAGGAAAAACTGTTTTTT.

In nucleotides, the CDR3 is TGTGCCAGTAGTAAGGGGAGCTATGGCTACACCTTC. It is translated as CASSKGSYGYTF. The chain uses TRBV19 and TRBJ1-2, with D tentatively TRBD1 (5 bases). V dropped 4 bases and J dropped 4 bases, with 7 bases sitting between them. The germline V gene has CDR1 LNHDA and CDR2 SQIVND (reference sequence). The CDR3 has 12 amino acids.

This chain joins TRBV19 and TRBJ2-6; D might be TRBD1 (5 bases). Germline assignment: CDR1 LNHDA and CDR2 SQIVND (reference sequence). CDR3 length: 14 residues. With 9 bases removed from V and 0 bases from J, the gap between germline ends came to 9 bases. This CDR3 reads CASLDSSGANVLTF. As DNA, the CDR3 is TGTGCCAGCCTCGACAGCTCTGGGGCCAACGTCCTGACTTTC.

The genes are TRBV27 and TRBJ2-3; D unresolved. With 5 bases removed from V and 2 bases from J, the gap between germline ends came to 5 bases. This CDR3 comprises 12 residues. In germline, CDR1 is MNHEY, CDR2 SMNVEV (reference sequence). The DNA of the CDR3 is TGTGCCAGCAGTCCCCCCACAGATACGCAGTATTTT. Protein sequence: CASSPPTDTQYF.

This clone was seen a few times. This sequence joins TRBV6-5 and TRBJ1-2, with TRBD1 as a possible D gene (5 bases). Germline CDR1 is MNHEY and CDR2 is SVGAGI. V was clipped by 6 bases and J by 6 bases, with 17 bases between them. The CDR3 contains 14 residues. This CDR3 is CASRDSSGTHGYTF. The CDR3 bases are TGTGCCAGCAGGGACTCCTCCGGGACGCATGGCTACACCTTC.

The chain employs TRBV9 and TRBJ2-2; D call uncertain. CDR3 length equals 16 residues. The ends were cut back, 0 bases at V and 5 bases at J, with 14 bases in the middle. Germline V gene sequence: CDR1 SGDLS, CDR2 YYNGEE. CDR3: CASSVDRLTGTGELFF. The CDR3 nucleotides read TGTGCCAGCAGCGTAGATCGGCTGACCGGGACCGGGGAGCTGTTTTTT. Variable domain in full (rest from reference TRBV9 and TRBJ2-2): DSGVTQTPKHLITATGQRVTLRCSPRSGDLSVYWYQQSLDQGLQFLIQYYNGEERAKGNILERFSAQQFPDLHSELNLSSLELGDSALYFCASSVDRLTGTGELFFGEGSRLTVL.

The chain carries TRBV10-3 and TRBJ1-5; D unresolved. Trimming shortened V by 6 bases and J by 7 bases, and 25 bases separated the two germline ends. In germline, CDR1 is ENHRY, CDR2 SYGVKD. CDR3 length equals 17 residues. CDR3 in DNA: TGTGCCATCAGCACGACCACCGGAGGGTCGATTGGGCAGCCCCAGCATTTT. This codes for CAISTTTGGSIGQPQHF.

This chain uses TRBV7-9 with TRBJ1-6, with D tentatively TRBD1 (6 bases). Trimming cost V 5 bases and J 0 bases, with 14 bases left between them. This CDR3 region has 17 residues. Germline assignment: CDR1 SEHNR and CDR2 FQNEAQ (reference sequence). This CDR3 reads CASSAGTPSSYNSPLHF. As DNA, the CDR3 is TGTGCCAGCAGCGCGGGGACACCGAGCTCCTATAATTCACCCCTCCACTTT.

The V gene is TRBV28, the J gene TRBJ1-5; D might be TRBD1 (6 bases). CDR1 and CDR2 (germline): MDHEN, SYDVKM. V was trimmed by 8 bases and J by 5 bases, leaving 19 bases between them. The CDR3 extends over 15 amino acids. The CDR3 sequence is CASVPPGPGDQPQHF. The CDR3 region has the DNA TGTGCCAGCGTTCCCCCCGGGCCAGGGGATCAGCCCCAGCATTTT.

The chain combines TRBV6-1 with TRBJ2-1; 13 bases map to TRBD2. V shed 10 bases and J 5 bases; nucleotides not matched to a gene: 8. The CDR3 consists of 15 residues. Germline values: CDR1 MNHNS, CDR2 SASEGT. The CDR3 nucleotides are TGTGCCACCCATCGGACTAGCGGGGGCAACAATGAGCAGTTCTTC. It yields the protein CATHRTSGGNNEQFF.

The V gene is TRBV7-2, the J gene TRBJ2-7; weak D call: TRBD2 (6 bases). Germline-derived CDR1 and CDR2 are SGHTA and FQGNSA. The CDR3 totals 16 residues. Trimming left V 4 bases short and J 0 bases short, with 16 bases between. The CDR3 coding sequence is TGTGCCAGCAGCTCGCGGCGGCGGGGCCTCTCCTACGAGCAGTACTTC. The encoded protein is CASSSRRRGLSYEQYF.

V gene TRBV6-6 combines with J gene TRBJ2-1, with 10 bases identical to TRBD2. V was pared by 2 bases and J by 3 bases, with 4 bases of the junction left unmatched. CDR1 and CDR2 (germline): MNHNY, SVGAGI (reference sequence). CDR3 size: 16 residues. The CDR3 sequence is CASSYQLAGDYNEQFF. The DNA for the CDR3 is TGTGCCAGCAGTTACCAGCTAGCGGGGGACTACAATGAGCAGTTCTTC.

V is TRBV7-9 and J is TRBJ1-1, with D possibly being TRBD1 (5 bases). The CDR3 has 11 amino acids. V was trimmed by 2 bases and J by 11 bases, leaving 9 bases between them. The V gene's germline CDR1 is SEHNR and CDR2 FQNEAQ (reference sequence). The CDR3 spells CASSLNRRAFF. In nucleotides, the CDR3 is TGTGCCAGCAGCTTAAACAGGAGGGCTTTCTTT. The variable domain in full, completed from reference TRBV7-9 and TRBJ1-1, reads DTGVSQNPRHKITKRGQNVTFRCDPISEHNRLYWYRQTLGQGPEFLTYFQNEAQLEKSRLLSDRFSAERPKGSFSTLEIQRTEQGDSAMYLCASSLNRRAFFGQGTRLTVV.

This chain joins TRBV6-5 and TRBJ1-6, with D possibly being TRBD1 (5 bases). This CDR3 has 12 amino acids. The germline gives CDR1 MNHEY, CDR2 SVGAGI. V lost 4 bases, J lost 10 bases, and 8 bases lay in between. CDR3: CASSLRGSPLHF. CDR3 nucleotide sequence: TGTGCCAGCAGTTTACGGGGGTCACCCCTCCACTTT.

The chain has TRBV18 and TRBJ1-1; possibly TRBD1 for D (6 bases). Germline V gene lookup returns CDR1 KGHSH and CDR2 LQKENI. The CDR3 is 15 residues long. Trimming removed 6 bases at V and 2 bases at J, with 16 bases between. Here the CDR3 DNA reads TGTGCCAGCTCGCCGGGACAAGGTTTCAACACTGAAGCTTTCTTT. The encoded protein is CASSPGQGFNTEAFF.

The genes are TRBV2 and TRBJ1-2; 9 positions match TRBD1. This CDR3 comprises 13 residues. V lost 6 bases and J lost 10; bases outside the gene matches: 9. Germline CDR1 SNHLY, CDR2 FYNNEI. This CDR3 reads CASSLTGGGDYTF. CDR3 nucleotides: TGTGCCAGCAGCCTGACAGGGGGGGGTGACTACACCTTC.

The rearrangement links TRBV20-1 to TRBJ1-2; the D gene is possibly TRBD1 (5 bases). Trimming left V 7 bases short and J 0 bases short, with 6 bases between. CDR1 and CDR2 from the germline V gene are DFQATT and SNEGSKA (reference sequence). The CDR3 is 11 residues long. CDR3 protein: CSGGSNYGYTF. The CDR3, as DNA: TGCAGTGGGGGGTCTAACTATGGCTACACCTTC.

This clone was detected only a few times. CDR3 residues: CASSLDRRLYSNQPQHF. CDR3 nucleotides: TGTGCCAGCAGTTTGGACCGACGGCTATATAGCAATCAGCCCCAGCATTTT. J is TRBJ1-5 and V is TRBV28; D not resolved. Looked up from germline, CDR1 is MDHEN and CDR2 is SYDVKM. There are 17 residues in the CDR3. Trimming removed 3 bases from V and 0 bases from J, with 15 bases in between.

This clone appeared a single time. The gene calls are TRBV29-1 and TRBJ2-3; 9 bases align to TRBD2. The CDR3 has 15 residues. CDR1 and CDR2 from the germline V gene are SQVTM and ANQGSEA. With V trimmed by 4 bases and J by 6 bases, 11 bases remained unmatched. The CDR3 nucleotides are TGCAGCGTTGTTGGCGGGAGGGCCATAGCGGATACGCAGTATTTT. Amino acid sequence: CSVVGGRAIADTQYF.

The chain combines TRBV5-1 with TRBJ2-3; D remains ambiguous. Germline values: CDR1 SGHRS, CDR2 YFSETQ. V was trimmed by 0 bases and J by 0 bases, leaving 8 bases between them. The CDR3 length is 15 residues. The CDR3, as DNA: TGCGCCAGCAGCTTGGGGTTTTCAAGCACAGATACGCAGTATTTT. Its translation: CASSLGFSSTDTQYF.

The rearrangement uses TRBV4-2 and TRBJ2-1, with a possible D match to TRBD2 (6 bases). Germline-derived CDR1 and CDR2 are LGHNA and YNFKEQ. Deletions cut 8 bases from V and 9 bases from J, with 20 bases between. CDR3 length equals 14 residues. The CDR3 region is CASRGQDYNSEQFF. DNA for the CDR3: TGTGCCAGCCGAGGGCAGGACTACAACAGTGAGCAGTTCTTC.

The CDR3 region is CASSFLAASTDTQYF. DNA for the CDR3: TGTGCCAGCAGTTTCCTAGCGGCTAGCACAGATACGCAGTATTTT. The chain recombines TRBV28 with TRBJ2-3, with 7 positions matching TRBD2. This CDR3 is built from 15 residues. V shed 3 bases, J shed 0 bases, and the junction held 3 bases outside the gene matches. The germline gives CDR1 MDHEN, CDR2 SYDVKM.

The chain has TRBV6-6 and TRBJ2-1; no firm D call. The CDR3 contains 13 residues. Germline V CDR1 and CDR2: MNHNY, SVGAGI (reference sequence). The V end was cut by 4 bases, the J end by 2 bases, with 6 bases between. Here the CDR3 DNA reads TGTGCCAGCAGTTGGTCCACCTACAATGAGCAGTTCTTC. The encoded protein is CASSWSTYNEQFF.

DNA of the CDR3: TGTGCCAGCAGCCCAGGACTGGCTAGCGGGGCCCACTACGAGCAGTACTTC. Protein sequence: CASSPGLASGAHYEQYF. V gene TRBV21-1 combines with J gene TRBJ2-7; the table's D call, TRBD2, has no DNA check behind it. TRBV21-1 is classified as a pseudogene. This CDR3 has 17 amino acids.

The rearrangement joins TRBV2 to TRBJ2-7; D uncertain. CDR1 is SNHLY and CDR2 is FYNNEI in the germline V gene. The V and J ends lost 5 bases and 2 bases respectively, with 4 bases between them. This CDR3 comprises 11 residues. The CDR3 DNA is TGTGCCAGCAGTTTGACCTACGAGCAGTACTTC. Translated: CASSLTYEQYF.

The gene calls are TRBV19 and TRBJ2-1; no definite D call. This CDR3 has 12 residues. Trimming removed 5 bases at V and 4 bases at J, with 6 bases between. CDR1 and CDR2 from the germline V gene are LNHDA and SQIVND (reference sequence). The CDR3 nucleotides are TGTGCCAGTAGTCAAACATACAATGAGCAGTTCTTC. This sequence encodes CASSQTYNEQFF.

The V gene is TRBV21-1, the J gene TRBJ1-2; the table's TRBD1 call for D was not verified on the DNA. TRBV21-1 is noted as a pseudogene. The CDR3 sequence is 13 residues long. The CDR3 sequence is CASSRDRAYGYTF. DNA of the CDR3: TGTGCCAGCAGCCGGGACAGGGCCTATGGCTACACCTTC.

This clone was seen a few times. The CDR3 is CASRAGQEVPQHF. CDR3 sequence (DNA): TGTGCCAGCAGGGCAGGCCAGGAGGTGCCCCAGCATTTT. This chain joins TRBV6-1 and TRBJ1-5; no clear D. CDR3 length equals 13 residues. The ends were cut back, 6 bases at V and 9 bases at J, with 15 bases in the middle. The germline V gene has CDR1 MNHNS and CDR2 SASEGT.

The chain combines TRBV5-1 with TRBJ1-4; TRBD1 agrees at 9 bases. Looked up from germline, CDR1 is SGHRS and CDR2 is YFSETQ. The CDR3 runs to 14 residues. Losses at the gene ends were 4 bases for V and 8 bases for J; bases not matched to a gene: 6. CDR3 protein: CASSGGQGGEKLFF. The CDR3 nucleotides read TGCGCCAGCAGCGGGGGACAGGGTGGGGAAAAACTGTTTTTT.

The CDR3 protein is CASSLERDYGYTF. The CDR3 nucleotides read TGTGCCAGCAGCTTAGAAAGGGACTATGGCTACACCTTC. The chain carries TRBV7-9 and TRBJ1-2; D unclear. There are 13 residues in the CDR3. V gave up 1 base and J gave up 3 bases, with 6 bases separating them. The germline V gene has CDR1 SEHNR and CDR2 FQNEAQ (reference sequence).